Listed below are T cell receptor beta chains from one sample, sequenced in a study of blood T cell repertoires in COVID-19. Sequenced by immunoSEQ multiplex PCR; TCRdb stores in-frame clones only, minus some. The sample includes 200,000 to 250,000 clones, 85% of them seen just once. Sequenced material: peripheral blood. Source of these receptors: a man aged 40-50 years with acute or convalescent COVID-19. Each CDR3 is given with its conserved first and last residue.

CDR3aa,len,j_gene,v_gene
CASSQERGNQPQHF,14,TRBJ1-5,TRBV3-1/TRBV3-2
CASSRTDEQYF,11,TRBJ2-7,TRBV18
CASGYGQHSISPLHF,15,TRBJ1-6,TRBV19
CASSVDPGGRDTQYF,15,TRBJ2-3,TRBV9
CASSLSTPPDTQYF,14,TRBJ2-3,TRBV11-3
CASSDGTAYNEQFF,14,TRBJ2-1,TRBV5-1
CARLPGDRVGGYTF,14,TRBJ1-2,TRBV6-5
CASSIDWANHSPLHF,15,TRBJ1-6,TRBV19
CASSATLVPNYNEQFF,16,TRBJ2-1,TRBV19
CASSSGQAQTHYGYTF,16,TRBJ1-2,TRBV18
CASSLQVNYGYTF,13,TRBJ1-2,TRBV5-8
CASSQTLAGGMDEQYF,16,TRBJ2-7,TRBV5-4
CASSLAGVAGYTF,13,TRBJ1-2,TRBV5-1
CASSLTPGNNSPLHF,15,TRBJ1-6,TRBV5-1
CASSDGGGLYEQYF,14,TRBJ2-7,TRBV2
CSVEDGRDEDEQFF,14,TRBJ2-1,TRBV29-1
CATSFTGTEAFF,12,TRBJ1-1,TRBV15
CASSETGASTDTQYF,15,TRBJ2-3,TRBV6-2/TRBV6-3
CASRLGVANEKLFF,14,TRBJ1-4,TRBV27
CASRSGTGSAGELFF,15,TRBJ2-2,TRBV7-2
CTSSLGGLNFSGNTIYF,17,TRBJ1-3,TRBV1
CASSLPRGQATGELFF,16,TRBJ2-2,TRBV7-9
CASRLARAGRPQHF,14,TRBJ1-5,TRBV12-2
CAISESLAGPETQYF,15,TRBJ2-5,TRBV10-3
CASSLGQGRWQETQYF,16,TRBJ2-5,TRBV5-1
CASMEEGYSNQPQHF,15,TRBJ1-5,TRBV6-5
CATSGGARDTQYF,13,TRBJ2-3,TRBV6-5
CASSYPGTAYYTF,13,TRBJ1-2,TRBV6-5
CATRGTAIYTF,11,TRBJ1-2,TRBV28
CASSLAAQETQYF,13,TRBJ2-5,TRBV5-8
CATRGDSYNEQFF,13,TRBJ2-1,TRBV10-3
CASQQGAADSPLHF,14,TRBJ1-6,TRBV5-4
CASIIQGSEAFF,12,TRBJ1-1,TRBV6-6
CASRAQGAYEQFF,13,TRBJ2-1,TRBV5-1
CASSSRTNSPLHF,13,TRBJ1-6,TRBV28